The T cell receptor beta chain under discussion was sequenced for a study of shared clonotypes between healthy human individuals. CDR1 and CDR2 from the germline V gene are SGHNT and YYREEE (reference sequence). The CDR3 is made up of 15 amino acids. The V end was cut by 2 bases, the J end by 1 base, with 13 bases between. Per the original data handling: ImmunoSEQ junction-only sequences lacked quality scores, so their filtering differed. TCRdb's copy holds only in-frame clones and misses some; the assay was immunoSEQ multiplex PCR. V and J calls and clone size are given by that table; D and trimming were obtained from the DNA. Of roughly 810,000 clones listed, 90% to 98% are singletons. About this clone: Antigen unknown.

General study results and limits: In contrast to clonotypes shared by all four donors, non-shared clonotypes had lower generation probabilities. When naive CD4 clonotypes were compared across a few donors, approximately 5% were shared.

Naive CD8 cells lacked CD45RO, underwent positive selection for CCR7 and left out terminally differentiated effector memory CD45RA+ cells. What was sequenced was naive CD8+ T cells sorted from blood. This TCR was sampled from a man aged 25-45 years in good health. The chain employs TRBV5-4 and TRBJ2-7; possibly TRBD1 or TRBD2 for D (6 bases each). Here the CDR3 reads CASSLMGGLSYEQYF. DNA of the CDR3: TGTGCCAGCAGCTTAATGGGGGGCTTATCCTACGAGCAGTACTTC. The whole variable domain, filled in from reference TRBV5-4 and TRBJ2-7, reads ETGVTQSPTHLIKTRGQQVTLRCSSQSGHNTVSWYQQALGQGPQFIFQYYREEENGRGNFPPRFSGLQFPNYSSELNVNALELDDSALYLCASSLMGGLSYEQYFGPGTRLTVT.